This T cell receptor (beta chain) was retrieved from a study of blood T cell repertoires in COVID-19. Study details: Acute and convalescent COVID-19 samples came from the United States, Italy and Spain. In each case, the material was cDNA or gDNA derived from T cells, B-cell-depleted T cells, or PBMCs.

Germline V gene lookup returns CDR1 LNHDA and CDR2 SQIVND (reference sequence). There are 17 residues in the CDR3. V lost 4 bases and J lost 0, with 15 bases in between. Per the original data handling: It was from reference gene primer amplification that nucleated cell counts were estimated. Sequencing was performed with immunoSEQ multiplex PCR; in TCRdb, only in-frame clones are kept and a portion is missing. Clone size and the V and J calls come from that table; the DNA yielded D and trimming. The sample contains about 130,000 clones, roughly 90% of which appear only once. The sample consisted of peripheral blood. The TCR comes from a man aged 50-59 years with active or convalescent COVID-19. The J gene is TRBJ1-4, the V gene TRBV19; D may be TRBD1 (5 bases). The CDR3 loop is CASSRGGAGTTNEKLFF. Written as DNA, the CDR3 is TGTGCCAGTAGTAGGGGCGGCGCAGGGACAACTAATGAAAAACTGTTTTTT.